The subject of this entry is one TCR beta chain. What it binds is unknown. The PCR used 60 Vbeta and 13 Jbeta primers. This table comes from immunoSEQ multiplex PCR, and its TCRdb copy is limited to in-frame clones, with some not included. This sample has 130,000 to 150,000 clones, with about 80% found just once. The data are from a study of cytomegalovirus exposure and HLA in healthy donors. The wider study: Among the approximately 420 donors who were genotyped, roughly 76% fell in the genetic ancestry cluster that is associated with self-reported Caucasian donors.

CDR1 and CDR2 (germline): SQVTM, ANQGSEA. V lost 7 bases and J lost 4; bases outside the gene matches: 11. The CDR3 sequence is 14 residues long. Study observations and caveats: Some TCR beta chains (about 170 of them) were listed as cytomegalovirus-associated. In an earlier analysis, about 87% or about 30%: the productive usage of most TCR beta V segments. Within the data, a cluster of highly shared sequence variants was likely a sequencing artifact.

Sequencing used PBMCs. This sequence joins TRBV29-1 and TRBJ1-2; 8 bases match TRBD1. The source of this sequence is a man younger than 40 in good health and CMV-seronegative. Here the CDR3 DNA reads TGCAGCGCCGGACAGGGCGGGAGCTTCTATGGCTACACCTTC. As protein: CSAGQGGSFYGYTF.